The rows below give T cell receptor beta chains drawn from one sample of a study of blood T cell repertoires in COVID-19. Assay: immunoSEQ multiplex PCR; the TCRdb copy retains only in-frame clones and omits some. This sample yields 300,000 to 450,000 clones, of which roughly 90% are seen a single time; 3.5% to 4% belongs to the top ten. Sequencing input: peripheral blood. Receptors were obtained from an older woman with COVID-19, enrolled during active disease. The CDR3 runs from the conserved cysteine through the conserved F or W. D genes are given only for firm matches. The size of a clone is reported for some rows only, either as once, few or many, or as a class for expanded clones.

TRBV6-5	TRBJ2-3	-	-	CASRTEPSTDTQYF	TGTGCCAGCAGGACAGAACCGAGCACAGATACGCAGTATTTT
TRBV15	TRBJ1-2	TRBD1	many	CATSLDRGGYGYTF	TGTGCCACCAGCCTCGACAGGGGAGGGTATGGCTACACCTTC
TRBV7-9	TRBJ1-2	-	-	CASSQWGNDYGYTF	TGTGCCAGCAGCCAGTGGGGCAACGACTATGGCTACACCTTC
TRBV3-1/TRBV3-2	TRBJ2-7	-	-	CASNQGQGEQYF	TGTGCCAGCAACCAAGGCCAGGGCGAGCAGTACTTC
TRBV14	TRBJ1-1	-	-	CASSQDSGGVTEAFF	TGTGCCAGCAGCCAAGATTCAGGAGGGGTCACTGAAGCTTTCTTT
TRBV7-2	TRBJ1-2	-	-	CASSLDYRDSGYTF	TGTGCCAGCAGCTTAGATTACAGGGATTCTGGCTACACCTTC
TRBV3-1/TRBV3-2	TRBJ2-3	-	-	CASSQPNTDTQYF	TGTGCCAGCAGCCAACCTAACACAGATACGCAGTATTTT
TRBV7-9	TRBJ1-2	TRBD1	-	CASGGQGDGYTF	TGTGCCAGCGGGGGACAGGGTGACGGCTACACCTTC
TRBV5-6	TRBJ2-7	-	-	CASSSLPPQGKWYEQYF	TGTGCCAGCAGCTCCCTCCCCCCTCAGGGGAAATGGTACGAGCAGTACTTC
TRBV4-1	TRBJ1-1	-	-	CASSQDPTTGSYTEAFF	TGCGCCAGCAGCCAAGATCCCACCACCGGGTCCTACACTGAAGCTTTCTTT
TRBV6-5	TRBJ1-1	-	once	CASSYSRQMNTEAFF	TGTGCCAGCAGTTACTCGAGGCAGATGAACACTGAAGCTTTCTTT
TRBV10-2	TRBJ1-5	TRBD1	once	CASSGFQGAGSQPQHF	TGCGCCAGCAGTGGGTTTCAGGGGGCGGGCAGTCAGCCCCAGCATTTT
TRBV7-8	TRBJ1-1	-	few	CASSTDAGSENTEAFF	TGTGCCAGCAGCACCGACGCGGGGAGTGAGAACACTGAAGCTTTCTTT
TRBV7-3	TRBJ2-2	-	-	CASSPSDRVTGELFF	TGTGCCAGCAGCCCTAGCGACAGGGTTACCGGGGAGCTGTTTTTT
TRBV2	TRBJ1-2	TRBD1	-	CAGTTGEGYTF	TGTGCCGGAACCACAGGGGAGGGCTACACCTTC
TRBV15	TRBJ1-4	TRBD1	-	CATSLGGGTNNEKLFF	TGTGCCACCAGCTTAGGGGGCGGGACGAATAATGAAAAACTGTTTTTT
TRBV27	TRBJ1-1	-	-	CASSQYRANTEAFF	TGTGCCAGCAGTCAATACAGGGCGAACACTGAAGCTTTCTTT
TRBV7-9	TRBJ1-1	-	-	CASSLTGYGGTFF	TGTGCCAGCAGCTTAACCGGGTACGGGGGAACTTTCTTT
TRBV3-1/TRBV3-2	TRBJ1-1	TRBD1	-	CASSHGQGGTEAFF	TGTGCCAGCAGCCATGGACAGGGGGGAACTGAAGCTTTCTTT
TRBV5-4	TRBJ2-4	TRBD1	-	CASSSTGGGGVAKNIQYF	TGTGCCAGCAGCTCGACAGGGGGCGGGGGCGTAGCCAAAAACATTCAGTACTTC
TRBV11-3	TRBJ2-3	TRBD2	-	CASSPGTTPRDTQYF	TGTGCCAGCAGCCCTGGGACTACCCCCCGAGATACGCAGTATTTT
TRBV20-1	TRBJ1-6	-	-	CSASAGEFSPLHF	TGCAGTGCTAGTGCAGGGGAATTTTCACCCCTCCACTTT
TRBV5-1	TRBJ2-2	TRBD1	-	CASSHTGTGSTGELFF	TGCGCCAGCAGCCATACCGGGACAGGGTCCACCGGGGAGCTGTTTTTT
TRBV2	TRBJ1-5	-	-	CASSEDRSLFHQPQHF	TGTGCCAGCAGTGAAGACAGGTCCCTCTTCCATCAGCCCCAGCATTTT
TRBV25-1	TRBJ1-2	-	-	CASSDQGLGGYTF	TGTGCCAGCAGTGATCAGGGGCTAGGCGGCTACACCTTC
TRBV28	TRBJ1-5	-	-	CASSSVGGLLIAQHF	TGTGCCAGCAGCTCTGTTGGGGGCCTTCTAATAGCCCAGCATTTT
TRBV10-3	TRBJ1-3	TRBD1	-	CAIGTGAGNTIYF	TGTGCCATCGGGACAGGGGCTGGAAACACCATATATTTT
TRBV12-5	TRBJ2-5	TRBD2	-	CASGLVLKASGGLRQETQYF	TGTGCTAGTGGTTTGGTATTGAAAGCTAGCGGGGGGCTTAGACAAGAGACCCAGTACTTC
TRBV5-1	TRBJ1-6	TRBD1	-	CASSPRDSYNSPLHF	TGCGCCAGCAGCCCCCGGGACAGCTATAATTCACCCCTCCACTTT
TRBV4-1	TRBJ2-3	-	-	CASSQEGDIPDTQYF	TGCGCCAGCAGCCAAGAGGGGGACATACCAGATACGCAGTATTTT
TRBV7-3	TRBJ2-3	-	-	CASSLQGGIDTQYF	TGTGCCAGCAGCTTGCAGGGTGGAATAGATACGCAGTATTTT
TRBV2	TRBJ1-1	TRBD1	once	CASVRGGSGGSEAFF	TGTGCCAGCGTTCGGGGTGGCTCAGGGGGATCTGAAGCTTTCTTT